The 7 T cell receptor beta chains below were found in one sample sequenced in a study of shared clonotypes between healthy human individuals. Repertoires were generated with immunoSEQ multiplex PCR, while TCRdb's copy carries only in-frame clones and drops some. The sample includes some 500,000 clones, roughly 80% seen only once; the top ten take more than 10%. The sample taken for sequencing was PBMCs. The receptor set was obtained from a woman aged 40 to 55 in good health. Some clones in this sample may be carry-over from other donors' samples.

The V gene is TRBV6-1, the J gene TRBJ1-3, with unresolved D. V lost 8 bases and J lost 1, with 12 bases in between. Germline V gene lookup returns CDR1 MNHNS and CDR2 SASEGT. This CDR3 is 14 amino acids long. Here the CDR3 reads CASAPQSSGNTIYF. For the CDR3, the DNA is TGTGCCAGCGCCCCCCAGTCGTCTGGAAACACCATATATTTT.

This chain joins TRBV28 and TRBJ1-5; maybe TRBD1 (5 bases). V lost 5 bases, J lost 5 bases, and 19 bases lay in between. The CDR3 consists of 16 residues. Germline values: CDR1 MDHEN, CDR2 SYDVKM. CDR3 bases: TGTGCCAGCAGTCCGGCGAGGAAAGGGGAACATCAGCCCCAGCATTTT. Its translation is CASSPARKGEHQPQHF.

The genes are TRBV11-1 and TRBJ1-1; 9 bases are shared with TRBD1. J gave up 5 bases and V 5 bases, and 9 bases lay outside the gene matches. This CDR3 is built from 15 residues. Germline CDR1 reads SGHAT; CDR2 reads FQDESV (reference sequence). The chain's CDR3 is CASSARQGGITEAFF. In DNA form, the CDR3 reads TGTGCCAGCAGCGCCAGACAGGGGGGGATAACTGAAGCTTTCTTT. The full variable domain, rest sourced from reference TRBV11-1 and TRBJ1-1, is EAEVAQSPRYKITEKSQAVAFWCDPISGHATLYWYRQILGQGPELLVQFQDESVVDDSQLPKDRFSAERLKGVDSTLKIQPAELGDSAMYLCASSARQGGITEAFFGQGTRLTVV.

This clone was seen a handful of times. Other DNA sequences in this specimen translate into the identical CDR3. V gene TRBV30 combines with J gene TRBJ2-7; TRBD1 agrees at 8 bases. V was pared by 2 bases and J by 3 bases, with 6 bases of the junction left unmatched. Germline V lookup: CDR1 GTSNPN, CDR2 SVGIG (reference sequence). CDR3 length: 14 residues. The CDR3 DNA sequence: TGTGCCTGGAGTATGCGCGGACAGGGCTACGAGCAGTACTTC. Translated, it gives CAWSMRGQGYEQYF.

This clone was picked up a small number of times. The chain is built from TRBV6-4 and TRBJ2-2; possibly TRBD2 for D (6 bases). Germline values: CDR1 MRHNA, CDR2 SNTAGT. V lost 4 bases and J lost 3, with 12 bases in between. The CDR3 is 15 residues long. The CDR3 is CASSVGPGDTGELFF. The CDR3 nucleotides read TGTGCCAGCAGTGTTGGGCCGGGGGACACCGGGGAGCTGTTTTTT.

This clone was seen only a few times. This chain connects TRBV30 to TRBJ1-1; a weak D match, TRBD1 (5 bases). Germline V gene sequence: CDR1 GTSNPN, CDR2 SVGIG (reference sequence). The CDR3 extends over 14 amino acids. Trimming removed 3 bases from V and 0 bases from J, with 11 bases in between. The CDR3 DNA follows: TGTGCCTGGAGCGGGACCTTAATGAACACTGAAGCTTTCTTT. Translation: CAWSGTLMNTEAFF.

The rearrangement uses TRBV11-2 and TRBJ1-1, with D hard to call. V shed 0 bases and J shed 5 bases, with 16 bases lying between them. The germline V gene has CDR1 SGHAT and CDR2 FQNNGV. This CDR3 comprises 16 residues. In DNA form, the CDR3 reads TGTGCCAGCAGCTTAGAGGCAGGTAGAGCGGCTACTGAAGCTTTCTTT. Translation: CASSLEAGRAATEAFF.